These T cell receptor beta chains were read from a single sample in a study of cytomegalovirus exposure and HLA in healthy donors. Measured with immunoSEQ multiplex PCR; TCRdb has only the in-frame clones, and not every one. The repertoire holds 90,000 to 100,000 clones, with roughly 81% as singletons. Sequenced: PBMCs. The receptor set was obtained from a middle-aged man in good health and CMV-seronegative. Each CDR3 is given with its conserved first and last residue. A D gene is named only where the DNA matches it firmly. Only some rows state a clone size, as once, few, many or a class for expanded clones.

J	V	D	size	CDR3	DNA
TRBJ1-4	TRBV7-9	NA	NA	CASSLGQLSEKLFF	TGTGCCAGCAGCTTAGGACAACTTAGTGAAAAACTGTTTTTT
TRBJ1-2	TRBV18	TRBD1	NA	CASSPKQGAIGYTF	TGTGCCAGCTCACCAAAACAGGGGGCGATTGGCTACACCTTC
TRBJ1-6	TRBV11-2	NA	once	CASSLEADGSPLHF	TGTGCCAGCAGCTTAGAGGCGGATGGTTCACCCCTCCACTTT
TRBJ1-5	TRBV7-3	NA	few	CASSLSFGQPQHF	TGTGCCAGCAGCTTAAGTTTCGGTCAGCCCCAGCATTTT
TRBJ2-7	TRBV27	TRBD1	NA	CASRRTGNEQYF	TGTGCCAGCAGACGGACAGGGAACGAGCAGTACTTC
TRBJ2-2	TRBV6-4	NA	NA	CASSKRSSDTGELFF	TGTGCCAGCAGTAAAAGATCCTCGGACACCGGGGAGCTGTTTTTT
TRBJ2-1	TRBV7-3	TRBD2	NA	CASSLHPSRGGDNEQFF	TGTGCCAGCAGCCTACACCCTTCCCGGGGGGGCGATAATGAGCAGTTCTTC
TRBJ2-1	TRBV5-4	TRBD2	NA	CASSPRTSGYNEQFF	TGTGCCAGCAGCCCTAGGACTAGCGGATACAATGAGCAGTTCTTC
TRBJ2-7	TRBV7-2	NA	NA	CASSLAPSGSYEQYF	TGTGCCAGCAGCTTAGCGCCGAGCGGCTCCTACGAGCAGTACTTC
TRBJ2-1	TRBV10-3	NA	NA	CAISERRGASYNEQFF	TGTGCCATCAGTGAGAGACGGGGGGCCTCCTACAATGAGCAGTTCTTC
TRBJ1-5	TRBV6-5	NA	NA	CATGWQGGQPQHF	TGTGCCACCGGGTGGCAGGGAGGTCAGCCCCAGCATTTT
TRBJ2-2	TRBV7-8	TRBD1	NA	CASSMTGVGTGELFF	TGTGCCAGCAGCATGACAGGGGTCGGGACCGGGGAGCTGTTTTTT
TRBJ2-2	TRBV5-1	TRBD1	NA	CASSPGQGNTGELFF	TGCGCCAGCAGCCCGGGACAGGGTAACACCGGGGAGCTGTTTTTT
TRBJ2-7	TRBV5-1	NA	few	CASSLSLRAYEQYF	TGCGCCAGCAGCTTAAGTCTCAGGGCCTACGAGCAGTACTTC
TRBJ1-5	TRBV30	NA	NA	CAWSQGRNQPQHF	TGTGCCTGGTCGCAGGGAAGAAATCAGCCCCAGCATTTT
TRBJ2-7	TRBV7-8	NA	NA	CASSLGRDYEQYF	TGTGCCAGCAGCTTAGGCAGGGACTACGAGCAGTACTTC
TRBJ2-1	TRBV9	TRBD2	few	CASSPFSGGGSSYNEQFF	TGTGCCAGCAGCCCCTTTTCGGGCGGGGGGTCCTCCTACAATGAGCAGTTCTTC
TRBJ2-7	TRBV7-2	NA	NA	CASSSNLAGEQYF	TGTGCCAGCAGCAGCAATCTAGCCGGAGAGCAGTACTTC
TRBJ2-6	TRBV27	TRBD1	NA	CASSPRGQVRSGANVLTF	TGTGCCAGCAGTCCTCGGGGACAGGTGCGATCTGGGGCCAACGTCCTGACTTTC
TRBJ2-2	TRBV11-2	TRBD2	NA	CASSWGLAGAVNTGELFF	TGTGCCAGCAGCTGGGGACTAGCGGGGGCCGTGAACACCGGGGAGCTGTTTTTT
TRBJ2-7	TRBV28	TRBD1	NA	CASNPGTGVMGEQYF	TGTGCCAGCAACCCTGGGACAGGGGTCATGGGCGAGCAGTACTTC
TRBJ1-4	TRBV5-1	TRBD1	NA	CASRQQGGNEKLFF	TGCGCCAGCAGGCAACAGGGGGGTAATGAAAAACTGTTTTTT
TRBJ2-3	TRBV9	TRBD1	NA	CASSGDREQSTDTQYF	TGTGCCAGCAGCGGCGACAGGGAACAGTCCACAGATACGCAGTATTTT
TRBJ2-5	TRBV28	NA	NA	CASSVTGRTAKTQYF	TGTGCCAGCAGTGTGACGGGACGGACAGCGAAGACCCAGTACTTC
TRBJ1-1	TRBV9	NA	NA	CASSVVSGTEAFF	TGTGCCAGCAGCGTAGTAAGCGGGACTGAAGCTTTCTTT
TRBJ2-3	TRBV2	TRBD1	NA	CASSGTGVVGGQYF	TGTGCCAGCAGTGGGACAGGGGTAGTCGGAGGGCAGTATTTT
TRBJ1-1	TRBV6-1	NA	once	CASTGRSPNTEAFF	TGTGCCAGCACTGGGCGCAGCCCGAACACTGAAGCTTTCTTT
TRBJ2-7	TRBV7-9	TRBD1	few	CASSGTGGYEQYF	TGTGCCAGCAGCGGAACAGGGGGATACGAGCAGTACTTC
TRBJ2-7	TRBV5-1	TRBD1	NA	CASSPSGTAAYEQYF	TGCGCCAGCAGCCCCTCCGGGACAGCTGCTTACGAGCAGTACTTC
TRBJ2-1	TRBV10-3	NA	NA	CAIAREPSNEQFF	TGTGCCATCGCGAGGGAACCGTCGAATGAGCAGTTCTTC
TRBJ1-4	TRBV5-1	NA	NA	CASSREQATNEKLFF	TGCGCCAGCAGCCGTGAGCAAGCAACTAATGAAAAACTGTTTTTT
TRBJ2-2	TRBV10-2	NA	NA	CASNHDTNTGELFF	TGCGCCAGCAACCACGACACGAACACCGGGGAGCTGTTTTTT
TRBJ2-2	TRBV11-2	TRBD2	once	CASSRTSGYTGELFF	TGTGCCAGCAGCCGGACTAGCGGTTACACCGGGGAGCTGTTTTTT
TRBJ2-1	TRBV12-5	NA	NA	CASGLQGAFSNEQFF	TGTGCTAGTGGTTTGCAGGGCGCTTTTTCCAATGAGCAGTTCTTC
TRBJ2-1	TRBV4-3	TRBD2	NA	CASSQEILALAGGHNEQFF	TGCGCCAGCAGCCAAGAGATTCTGGCCCTAGCGGGGGGTCACAATGAGCAGTTCTTC
TRBJ1-6	TRBV27	NA	NA	CASGSQGTYNSPLHF	TGTGCCAGCGGCTCCCAGGGGACCTATAATTCACCCCTCCACTTT
TRBJ2-3	TRBV6-1	TRBD2	NA	CASSVDSGGAVAYTQYF	TGTGCCAGCAGTGTCGATAGCGGGGGGGCTGTCGCCTATACGCAGTATTTT
TRBJ2-7	TRBV15	TRBD2	NA	CATSREVGGNYEQYF	TGTGCCACCAGCAGAGAGGTGGGAGGGAACTACGAGCAGTACTTC
TRBJ2-5	TRBV2	NA	NA	CASSVYSQETQYF	TGTGCCAGCAGTGTGTACAGCCAAGAGACCCAGTACTTC
TRBJ2-6	TRBV9	NA	NA	CASSYRTAYSGANVLTF	TGTGCCAGCAGCTACCGGACAGCCTACTCTGGGGCCAACGTCCTGACTTTC
TRBJ1-4	TRBV7-9	TRBD1	NA	CASSQGQGNEKLFF	TGTGCCAGCAGCCAAGGACAGGGAAATGAAAAACTGTTTTTT
TRBJ2-5	TRBV5-6	TRBD1	NA	CASSLGHRGLETQYF	TGTGCCAGCAGCTTGGGGCACAGGGGGTTGGAGACCCAGTACTTC
TRBJ1-1	TRBV15	TRBD1	NA	CATSRGSGTGGIRAFF	TGTGCCACCAGCAGGGGCTCCGGGACAGGAGGGATTAGGGCTTTCTTT
TRBJ1-4	TRBV19	TRBD1	NA	CGSQGQGTEKLFF	TGTGGCAGCCAGGGACAGGGAACCGAAAAACTGTTTTTT
TRBJ1-1	TRBV21-1	NA	once	CASSATEANTEAFF	TGTGCCAGCAGCGCGACAGAGGCGAACACTGAAGCTTTCTTT
TRBJ1-1	TRBV29-1	NA	NA	CSAGESNTEAFF	TGCAGCGCCGGGGAGAGCAACACTGAAGCTTTCTTT
TRBJ1-6	TRBV7-9	NA	NA	CASSPWEGGANNSPLHF	TGTGCCAGCAGCCCATGGGAAGGGGGGGCAAATAATTCACCCCTCCACTTT
TRBJ2-3	TRBV5-4	TRBD1	NA	CASSLQTGVDTQYF	TGTGCCAGCAGCTTGCAGACAGGGGTAGATACGCAGTATTTT
TRBJ1-5	TRBV5-6	TRBD1	NA	CASSQTGEDQPQHF	TGTGCCAGCAGCCAGACAGGGGAAGATCAGCCCCAGCATTTT
TRBJ1-4	TRBV18	NA	NA	CASSNILRPGGAEKLFF	TGTGCCAGCTCAAACATTTTAAGGCCGGGAGGCGCGGAAAAACTGTTTTTT
TRBJ1-2	TRBV6-5	NA	once	CASGAVANYGYTF	TGTGCCAGCGGGGCGGTTGCTAACTATGGCTACACCTTC